This TCR beta chain derives from a study of tumor and adjacent non-tumor tissue in lung cancer. Study-level background: Patients comprised about a dozen adenocarcinoma, a couple of squamous cell carcinoma and 1 small cell lung cancer.

General study points: Normal lung showed higher cumulative top 100 clone frequency than tumor.

A modified ARM-PCR protocol with three rounds of nested PCR amplified TCRbeta. TCRdb re-called the multiplex PCR reads through MiXCR, storing one row per CDR3 protein. The data contain some 99,000 distinct CDR3 sequences, roughly three fifths of them singletons. About this clonotype: Antigen: not known.

This sample's RNA came from whole unsorted tissue. The normal lung tissue was taken more than 3 cm from the tumor edge. V was trimmed by 5 bases and J by 12 bases, leaving 19 bases between them. Germline V gene data show CDR1 as SGHVS and CDR2 as FQNEAQ. The CDR3 length is 13 residues. The TCR was taken from a man aged 60-69 years with non-small cell lung cancer. Material: distant non-tumor lung tissue. The chain employs TRBV7-8 and TRBJ1-1, with D maybe TRBD1 (6 bases). The CDR3 loop is CASSTGLGGVTFF. As DNA, the CDR3 is TGTGCCAGCAGCACAGGTTTAGGGGGAGTAACTTTCTTT.